This passage covers 19 T cell receptor beta chains from one sample sequenced in a study of cytomegalovirus exposure and HLA in healthy donors. The PCR ran on 60 Vbeta and 13 Jbeta primers. The table came from immunoSEQ multiplex PCR; TCRdb's copy has only in-frame clones and leaves some out. Listed are around 29,000 clones; roughly 0.74% falls within the top ten. Sequencing was done on a sample of PBMCs. These receptors originate from a man aged 25 to 40 in good health and CMV-seronegative.

The V gene is TRBV6-1, the J gene TRBJ1-5; TRBD1 matches at 8 bases. CDR1 is MNHNS, CDR2 SASEGT, per germline. CDR3 length: 17 amino acids. V lost 4 bases and J lost 1; bases outside the gene matches: 9. For the CDR3, the DNA is TGTGCCAGCAGTGCAGACTGGACAGGGCTAAGCAATCAGCCCCAGCATTTT. Encoded protein: CASSADWTGLSNQPQHF.

V is TRBV30 and J is TRBJ1-2; 9 bases fit TRBD1. The CDR3 consists of 15 residues. The V gene end was trimmed by 6 bases and the J gene end by 4 bases; junction bases not matched to a gene: 12. CDR1 GTSNPN and CDR2 SVGIG come from the germline V gene (reference sequence). The CDR3 coding sequence is TGTGCCTGTTCGTATACCGGGACAGGGAGCTATGGCTACACCTTC. Translating it yields CACSYTGTGSYGYTF.

The genes are TRBV18 and TRBJ2-7, with 8 bases identical to TRBD1. CDR1 is KGHSH, CDR2 LQKENI, per germline. The CDR3 consists of 13 residues. The V gene end was trimmed by 6 bases and the J gene end by 5 bases; junction bases not matched to a gene: 6. CDR3 in DNA: TGTGCCAGCTCCCCGGGACAGGAGGACGAGCAGTACTTC. Protein product: CASSPGQEDEQYF.

Frequency places this clone as medium-sized (0.01 to 0.1%). The chain has TRBV10-3 and TRBJ1-3; the D gene is possibly TRBD1 (5 bases). CDR1 ENHRY and CDR2 SYGVKD come from the germline V gene. The V gene lost 5 bases and the J gene lost 4 bases, with 21 bases spanning the gap. CDR3 length: 17 amino acids. This chain's CDR3 is CAISSRGGGTSGNTIYF. Here the CDR3 DNA reads TGTGCCATCAGTTCCCGGGGCGGAGGGACTTCCGGAAACACCATATATTTT.

This chain links TRBV25-1 with TRBJ2-2; 13 bases line up with TRBD2. V lost 4 bases and J lost 4; bases outside the gene matches: 0. Germline CDR1 MGHDK, CDR2 SYGVNS. The CDR3 runs 15 residues. CDR3 loop: CASSGLAGGTGELFF. CDR3 nucleotide sequence: TGTGCCAGCAGTGGACTAGCGGGAGGCACCGGGGAGCTGTTTTTT.

V gene TRBV13 combines with J gene TRBJ1-2; a possible D gene is TRBD1 (5 bases). The V gene's germline CDR1 is PRHDT and CDR2 FYEKMQ (reference sequence). This CDR3 contains 13 residues. With 1 base removed from V and 5 bases from J, the gap between germline ends came to 8 bases. The DNA for the CDR3 is TGTGCCAGCAGCTTAGAAGACAGTTATGGCTACACCTTC. It encodes CASSLEDSYGYTF.

The chain combines TRBV6-5 with TRBJ2-1; 10 bases map to TRBD2. The CDR3 is made up of 15 amino acids. V shed 1 base, J shed 7 bases, and the junction held 4 bases outside the gene matches. Germline V CDR1 and CDR2: MNHEY, SVGAGI. The CDR3: CASSYYETSGNEQFF. CDR3 nucleotides: TGTGCCAGCAGTTACTACGAGACTAGCGGGAATGAGCAGTTCTTC.

This chain links TRBV11-3 with TRBJ1-6; D uncertain. The V gene's germline CDR1 is SGHNT and CDR2 YENEEA. V shed 4 bases and J shed 8 bases, with 9 bases lying between them. This CDR3 is 13 amino acids long. Written as DNA, the CDR3 is TGTGCCAGCAGCTCCCGCGGGGATTCACCCCTCCACTTT. Translated, it gives CASSSRGDSPLHF.

The chain employs TRBV30 and TRBJ2-1, with 7 nucleotides matching TRBD2. This CDR3 contains 14 residues. The V gene end was trimmed by 0 bases and the J gene end by 12 bases; junction bases not matched to a gene: 11. CDR1 is GTSNPN, CDR2 SVGIG, per germline (reference sequence). DNA of the CDR3: TGTGCCTGGAGTGTTGGGAGCGGGGAGGCCAGGCAGTTCTTC. Its protein product is CAWSVGSGEARQFF.

The V call is TRBV5-1, the J call TRBJ2-5, with 7 positions matching TRBD2. This CDR3 spans 15 amino acids. Germline V lookup: CDR1 SGHRS, CDR2 YFSETQ. V trimming: 2 bases; J trimming: 2 bases; junction bases outside the gene matches: 6. The CDR3, as DNA: TGCGCCAGCAGCTTAGCGGGAACCCCTCAAGAGACCCAGTACTTC. Protein: CASSLAGTPQETQYF.

The genes are TRBV2 and TRBJ1-6; possible D gene TRBD1, 6 bases. This CDR3 comprises 20 residues. Germline V lookup: CDR1 SNHLY, CDR2 FYNNEI. Trimming left V 0 bases short and J 2 bases short, with 20 bases between. CDR3 sequence reads: CASSEAPGGGEGAYNSPLHF. The CDR3 DNA is TGTGCCAGCAGTGAAGCGCCTGGGGGCGGAGAGGGGGCCTATAATTCACCCCTCCACTTT.

V gene TRBV25-1 combines with J gene TRBJ2-5; D gene unclear. Trimming cost V 4 bases and J 5 bases, with 14 bases left between them. The CDR3 spans 14 residues. The germline V gene has CDR1 MGHDK and CDR2 SYGVNS. CDR3 bases: TGTGCCAGCAGTGGGTATACCTCCAGGGAGACCCAGTACTTC. Translated: CASSGYTSRETQYF.

J is TRBJ2-3 and V is TRBV5-6; 9 bases are shared with TRBD2. Germline values: CDR1 SGHDT, CDR2 YYEEEE. CDR3 length: 17 amino acids. V shed 2 bases, J shed 0 bases, and the junction held 7 bases outside the gene matches. The CDR3 is CASSLSRLAASTDTQYF. In DNA form, the CDR3 reads TGTGCCAGCAGCTTAAGCAGACTAGCGGCTAGCACAGATACGCAGTATTTT.

The chain links TRBV5-4 to TRBJ2-3; the D gene is possibly TRBD1 (6 bases). Trimming left V 7 bases short and J 1 base short, with 13 bases between. This CDR3 has 14 amino acids. Germline V gives CDR1 SGHNT, CDR2 YYREEE (reference sequence). CDR3 DNA sequence: TGTGCCAGCTGCCAGGGGTCCCGCACAGATACGCAGTATTTT. Residues: CASCQGSRTDTQYF. The entire variable domain, with the rest obtained from reference TRBV5-4 and TRBJ2-3, is as follows: ETGVTQSPTHLIKTRGQQVTLRCSSQSGHNTVSWYQQALGQGPQFIFQYYREEENGRGNFPPRFSGLQFPNYSSELNVNALELDDSALYLCASCQGSRTDTQYFGPGTRLTVL.

This chain connects TRBV11-2 to TRBJ2-7, with a possible D match to TRBD1 (6 bases). The CDR3 has 14 amino acids. V lost 1 base and J lost 3, with 10 bases in between. Germline V CDR1 and CDR2: SGHAT, FQNNGV. CDR3 in DNA: TGTGCCAGCAGCTTAGGGGACACGCTCTACGAGCAGTACTTC. Translation gives CASSLGDTLYEQYF. The entire variable domain, with the rest obtained from reference TRBV11-2 and TRBJ2-7, is as follows: EAGVAQSPRYKIIEKRQSVAFWCNPISGHATLYWYQQILGQGPKLLIQFQNNGVVDDSQLPKDRFSAERLKGVDSTLKIQPAKLEDSAVYLCASSLGDTLYEQYFGPGTRLTVT.

This rearrangement joins TRBV6-5 to TRBJ1-1, with D possibly being TRBD1 (5 bases). The germline gives CDR1 MNHEY, CDR2 SVGAGI. V was clipped by 2 bases and J by 4 bases, with 14 bases between them. CDR3 size: 15 residues. The DNA of the CDR3 is TGTGCCAGCAGTTACCTCCGGGAGGGGCCCACTGAAGCTTTCTTT. Its translation: CASSYLREGPTEAFF.

The gene calls are TRBV14 and TRBJ1-1; D remains ambiguous. There are 15 residues in the CDR3. V was shortened by 0 bases and J by 5 bases, with 13 bases between the two germline ends. CDR1 SGHDN and CDR2 FVKESK come from the germline V gene. The CDR3 nucleotides read TGTGCCAGCAGCCAAGATCCGAACAGCATAACTGAAGCTTTCTTT. It encodes CASSQDPNSITEAFF.

As regards this clone: One junction end does not reproduce the germline sequence, and a read error may be involved. The same CDR3 also results from other DNA sequences found in this sample. The rearrangement uses TRBV5-6 and TRBJ2-7, with D perhaps matching TRBD1 (6 bases). The CDR3 is 15 residues long. Germline-derived CDR1 and CDR2 are SGHDT and YYEEEE. The CDR3: CASSIRQDLMGEQYF. The CDR3 DNA reads as TGCGCCAGCAGCATCAGACAGGATCTCATGGGGGAGCAGTACTTC.

The V call is TRBV6-5, the J call TRBJ2-3, with 7 bases lining up with TRBD2. V lost 6 bases to trimming and J lost 4 bases; unmatched junction nucleotides: 10. Germline V gives CDR1 MNHEY, CDR2 SVGAGI. This CDR3 has 15 residues. CDR3 DNA sequence: TGTGCCAGCAGCCCCGGACTAGAATCAGCAGATACGCAGTATTTT. Translated, it gives CASSPGLESADTQYF.